These 6 T cell receptor beta chains share one sample of origin, sequenced in a study of tumor-infiltrating lymphocytes in primary liver carcinoma. TCR beta cDNA came from roughly 0.45 ug total RNA, primed with a constant-region primer. Each TCR beta library was derived from three nested multiplex PCR rounds that employed slightly modified ARM-PCR. Amplification in the first two PCR rounds was performed using TRBV1-TRBV30 forward primers and a C-beta reverse primer for around 10 cycles each. Using its own MiXCR run on the multiplex PCR reads, TCRdb lists one record per CDR3 protein. Among around 88,000 distinct CDR3 sequences listed, approximately 68% were seen once. Bulk tissue was left unsorted, and RNA and DNA were co-extracted from 20-30 mg of it. The sample consisted of tumor-adjacent normal liver tissue. The source of these receptors is a man between 35 and 55 years old with primary liver carcinoma and hepatitis B virus infection.

In regard to this clonotype: At one of its ends the junction is not consistent with the germline gene, which may arise from a read error. The chain couples TRBV12-3 or TRBV12-4 to TRBJ2-5; 10 bases map to TRBD2. The CDR3 is 11 amino acids. CDR3 nucleotides: TGTGCCAGTAATTCGGGGACTAGCGCCTTCTTC. Translation: CASNSGTSAFF.

On this clonotype itself: The germline gene is not matched at one end of the junction; a read error may be the cause. The chain has TRBV6-5 and TRBJ2-7; TRBD1 matches at 10 bases. Germline V gene sequence: CDR1 MNHEY, CDR2 SVGAGI. The CDR3 runs to 14 residues. The CDR3 bases are TGCGCCAGCAGCACGGACAGGGGGGACTACGAGCAGTACTTC. Amino acid sequence: CASSTDRGDYEQYF.

The genes are TRBV2 and TRBJ2-3; no clear D. CDR3 length: 12 amino acids. V was clipped by 11 bases and J by 0 bases, with 9 bases between them. Germline CDR1 is SNHLY and CDR2 is FYNNEI. CDR3 region: CACRGSTDTQYF. In DNA form, the CDR3 reads TGTGCCTGCCGCGGAAGCACAGATACGCAGTATTTT.

To note about this clonotype: Given a much more abundant clone one base away, this may be a read error. Since the CDR3 does not end with the conserved phenylalanine or tryptophan, this likely comes from a read error. The chain joins TRBV6-6 to TRBJ1-1, with a tentative D call TRBD1 (6 bases). V was cut by 6 bases and J by 3 bases, with 11 bases left in between. This CDR3 is 13 amino acids long. From germline, CDR1 is MNHNY and CDR2 SVGAGI (reference sequence). In DNA form, the CDR3 reads TGTGCCAGCAGCCAGGGACACCACACTGAAGCTTTCCTT. Amino acid sequence: CASSQGHHTEAFL.

The V gene is TRBV4-2, the J gene TRBJ2-2; perhaps TRBD2 as D (6 bases). Germline V CDR1 and CDR2: LGHNA, YNFKEQ. Trimming took off 1 base at V and 15 bases at J, with 15 bases between the two ends. This CDR3 is 13 amino acids long. CDR3 bases: TGTGCCAGCAGCCAAGGACAAGGCGGGGAAATGTTTTTT. It encodes CASSQGQGGEMFF.

Regarding this clonotype: A junction end diverges from the germline sequence, so it may reflect a read error. The genes are TRBV6-1 and TRBJ2-7, with TRBD2 identical over 7 bases. CDR1 and CDR2 from the germline V gene are MNHNS and SASEGT. The CDR3 spans 12 residues. CDR3 coding DNA: TGTGCCAACAGTGAAATCGGGAGGGAGCAGTACTTC. Protein: CANSEIGREQYF.